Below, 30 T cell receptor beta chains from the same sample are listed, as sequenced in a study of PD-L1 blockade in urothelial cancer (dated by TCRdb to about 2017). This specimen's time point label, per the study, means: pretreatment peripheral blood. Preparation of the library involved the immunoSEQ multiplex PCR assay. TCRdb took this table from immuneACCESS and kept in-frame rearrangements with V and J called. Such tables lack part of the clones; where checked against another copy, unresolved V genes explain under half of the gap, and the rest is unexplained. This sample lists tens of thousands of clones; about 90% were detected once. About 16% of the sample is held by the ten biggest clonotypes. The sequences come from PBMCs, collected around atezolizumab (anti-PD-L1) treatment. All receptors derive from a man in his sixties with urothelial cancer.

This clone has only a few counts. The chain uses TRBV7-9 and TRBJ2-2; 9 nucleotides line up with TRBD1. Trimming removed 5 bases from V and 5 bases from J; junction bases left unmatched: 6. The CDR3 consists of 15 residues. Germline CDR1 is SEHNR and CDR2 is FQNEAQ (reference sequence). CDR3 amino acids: CASSEGQGGTGELFF. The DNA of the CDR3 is TGTGCCAGCAGCGAGGGACAGGGCGGAACCGGGGAGCTGTTTTTT.

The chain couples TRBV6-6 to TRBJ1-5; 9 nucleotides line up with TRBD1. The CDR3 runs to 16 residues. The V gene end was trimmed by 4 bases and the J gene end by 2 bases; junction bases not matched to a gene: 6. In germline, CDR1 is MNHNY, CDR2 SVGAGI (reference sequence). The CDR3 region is CASSSRTGAGNQPQHF. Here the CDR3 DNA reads TGTGCCAGCAGTTCCCGGACAGGGGCAGGCAATCAGCCCCAGCATTTT.

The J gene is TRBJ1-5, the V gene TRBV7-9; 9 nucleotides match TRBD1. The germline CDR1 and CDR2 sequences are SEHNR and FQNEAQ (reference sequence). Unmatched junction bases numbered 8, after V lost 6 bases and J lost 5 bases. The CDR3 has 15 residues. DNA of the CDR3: TGTGCCAGCAGTGGACAGGGGAGTTGGTATCAGCCCCAGCATTTT. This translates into CASSGQGSWYQPQHF.

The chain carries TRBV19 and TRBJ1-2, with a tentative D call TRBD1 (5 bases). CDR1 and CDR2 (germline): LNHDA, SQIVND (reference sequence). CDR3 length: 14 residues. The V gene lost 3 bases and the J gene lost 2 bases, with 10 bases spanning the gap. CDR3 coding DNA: TGTGCCAGTAGTATCCTCCAGGGCAACTATGGCTACACCTTC. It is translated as CASSILQGNYGYTF.

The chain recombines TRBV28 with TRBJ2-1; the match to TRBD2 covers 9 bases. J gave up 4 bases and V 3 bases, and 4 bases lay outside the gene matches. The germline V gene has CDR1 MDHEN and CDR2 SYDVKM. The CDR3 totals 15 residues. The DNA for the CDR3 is TGTGCCAGCAGTTTCCCGCGGGGGGGGTACAATGAGCAGTTCTTC. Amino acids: CASSFPRGGYNEQFF. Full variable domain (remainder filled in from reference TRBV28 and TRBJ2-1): DVKVTQSSRYLVKRTGEKVFLECVQDMDHENMFWYRQDPGLGLRLIYFSYDVKMKEKGDIPEGYSVSREKKERFSLILESASTNQTSMYLCASSFPRGGYNEQFFGPGTRLTVL.

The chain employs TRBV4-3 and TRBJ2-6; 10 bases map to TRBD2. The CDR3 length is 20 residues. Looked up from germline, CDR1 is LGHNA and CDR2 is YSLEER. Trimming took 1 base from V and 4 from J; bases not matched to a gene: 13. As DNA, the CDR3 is TGCGCCAGCAGCCAAGTTTTGAGCGGGGGGGCCGGGGCCGGGGCCAACGTCCTGACTTTC. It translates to CASSQVLSGGAGAGANVLTF.

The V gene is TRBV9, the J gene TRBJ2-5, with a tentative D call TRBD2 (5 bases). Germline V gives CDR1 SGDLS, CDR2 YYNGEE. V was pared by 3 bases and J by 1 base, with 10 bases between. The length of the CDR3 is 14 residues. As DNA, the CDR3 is TGTGCCAGCAGCGGGGCGGGCGTCCAAGAGACCCAGTACTTC. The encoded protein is CASSGAGVQETQYF.

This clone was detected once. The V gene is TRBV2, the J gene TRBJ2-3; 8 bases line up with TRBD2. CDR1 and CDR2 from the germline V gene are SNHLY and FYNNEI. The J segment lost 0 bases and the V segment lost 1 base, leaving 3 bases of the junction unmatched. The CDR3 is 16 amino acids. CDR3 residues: CASSEVGGASTDTQYF. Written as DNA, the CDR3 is TGTGCCAGCAGTGAAGTCGGGGGGGCTAGCACAGATACGCAGTATTTT.

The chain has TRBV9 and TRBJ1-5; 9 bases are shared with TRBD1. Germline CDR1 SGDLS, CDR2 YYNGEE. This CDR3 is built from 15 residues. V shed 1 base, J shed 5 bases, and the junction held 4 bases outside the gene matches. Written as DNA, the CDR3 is TGTGCCAGCAGCGTAACAGGGGGCGTTGATCAGCCCCAGCATTTT. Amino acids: CASSVTGGVDQPQHF. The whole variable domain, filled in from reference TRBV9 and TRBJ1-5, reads DSGVTQTPKHLITATGQRVTLRCSPRSGDLSVYWYQQSLDQGLQFLIQYYNGEERAKGNILERFSAQQFPDLHSELNLSSLELGDSALYFCASSVTGGVDQPQHFGDGTRLSIL.

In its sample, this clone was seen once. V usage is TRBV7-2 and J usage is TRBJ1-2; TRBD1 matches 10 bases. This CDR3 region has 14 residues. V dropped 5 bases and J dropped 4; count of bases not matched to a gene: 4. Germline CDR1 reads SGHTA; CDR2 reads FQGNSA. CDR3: CASSPRDRGYGYTF. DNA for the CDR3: TGTGCCAGCAGCCCACGGGACAGGGGCTATGGCTACACCTTC.

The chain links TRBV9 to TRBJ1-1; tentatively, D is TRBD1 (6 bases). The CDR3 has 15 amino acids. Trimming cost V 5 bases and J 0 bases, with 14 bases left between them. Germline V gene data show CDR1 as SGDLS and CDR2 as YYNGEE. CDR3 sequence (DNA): TGTGCCAGCAGGAGACAGGTTGAGGTGAACACTGAAGCTTTCTTT. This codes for CASRRQVEVNTEAFF.

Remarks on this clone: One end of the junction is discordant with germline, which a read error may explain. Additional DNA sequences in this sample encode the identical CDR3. The CDR3 coding sequence is TGTGCTAGCAGAGCCCCAAAGCCCTCTGGAAACACCATATATTTT. Residues: CASRAPKPSGNTIYF. The chain employs TRBV6-5 and TRBJ1-3; D gene unclear. Germline CDR1 reads MNHEY; CDR2 reads SVGAGI. This CDR3 is 15 amino acids long.

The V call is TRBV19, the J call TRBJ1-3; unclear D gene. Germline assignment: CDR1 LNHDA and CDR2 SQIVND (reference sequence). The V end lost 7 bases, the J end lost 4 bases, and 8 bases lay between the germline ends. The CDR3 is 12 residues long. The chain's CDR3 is CASISPGNTIYF. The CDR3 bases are TGTGCCAGTATCTCTCCCGGAAACACCATATATTTT.

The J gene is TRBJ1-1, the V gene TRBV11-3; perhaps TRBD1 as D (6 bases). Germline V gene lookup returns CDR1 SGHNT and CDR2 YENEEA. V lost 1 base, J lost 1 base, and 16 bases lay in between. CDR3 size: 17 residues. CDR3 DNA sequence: TGTGCCAGCAGCTTAGTCCCGTGGGTGGGGGCGAACACTGAAGCTTTCTTT. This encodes CASSLVPWVGANTEAFF.

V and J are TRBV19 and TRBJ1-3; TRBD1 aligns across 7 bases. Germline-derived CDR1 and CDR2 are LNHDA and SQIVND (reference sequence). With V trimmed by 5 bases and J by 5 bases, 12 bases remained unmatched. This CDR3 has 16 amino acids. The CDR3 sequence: CASSPTGQDLRNTIYF. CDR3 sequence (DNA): TGTGCCAGTAGTCCGACCGGACAGGATCTACGAAACACCATATATTTT. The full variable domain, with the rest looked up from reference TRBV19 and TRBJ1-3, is DGGITQSPKYLFRKEGQNVTLSCEQNLNHDAMYWYRQDPGQGLRLIYYSQIVNDFQKGDIAEGYSVSREKKESFPLTVTSAQKNPTAFYLCASSPTGQDLRNTIYFGEGSWLTVV.

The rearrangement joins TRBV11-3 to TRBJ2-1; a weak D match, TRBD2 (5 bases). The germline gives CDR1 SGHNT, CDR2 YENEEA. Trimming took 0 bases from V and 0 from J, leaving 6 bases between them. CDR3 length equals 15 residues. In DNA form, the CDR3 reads TGTGCCAGCAGCTTAGAAGGGAGCTCCTACAATGAGCAGTTCTTC. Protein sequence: CASSLEGSSYNEQFF.

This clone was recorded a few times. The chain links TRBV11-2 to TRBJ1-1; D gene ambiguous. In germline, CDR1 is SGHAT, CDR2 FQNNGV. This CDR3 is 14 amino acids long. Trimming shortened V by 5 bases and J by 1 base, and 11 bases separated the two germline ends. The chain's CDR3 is CASSPQAKNTEAFF. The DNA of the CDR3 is TGTGCCAGCAGCCCCCAGGCTAAGAACACTGAAGCTTTCTTT.

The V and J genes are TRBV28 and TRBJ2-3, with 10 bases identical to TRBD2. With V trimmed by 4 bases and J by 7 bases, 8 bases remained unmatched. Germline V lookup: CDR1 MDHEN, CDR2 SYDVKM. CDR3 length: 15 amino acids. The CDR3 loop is CASSWERGGSHTQYF. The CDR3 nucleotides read TGTGCCAGCAGTTGGGAGCGGGGGGGTAGCCATACGCAGTATTTT.

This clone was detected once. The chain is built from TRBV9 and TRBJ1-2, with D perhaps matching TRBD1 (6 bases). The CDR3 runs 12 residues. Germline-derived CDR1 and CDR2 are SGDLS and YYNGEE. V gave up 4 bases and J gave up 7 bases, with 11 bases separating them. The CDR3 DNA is TGTGCCAGCAGCACCACAGGGAGTGGCTACACCTTC. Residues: CASSTTGSGYTF.

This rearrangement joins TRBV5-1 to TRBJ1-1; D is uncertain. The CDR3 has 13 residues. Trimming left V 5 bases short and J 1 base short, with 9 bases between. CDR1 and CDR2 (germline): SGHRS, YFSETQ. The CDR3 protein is CASSLGANTEAFF. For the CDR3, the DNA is TGCGCCAGCAGTCTGGGAGCGAACACTGAAGCTTTCTTT. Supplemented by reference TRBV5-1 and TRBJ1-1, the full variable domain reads KAGVTQTPRYLIKTRGQQVTLSCSPISGHRSVSWYQQTPGQGLQFLFEYFSETQRNKGNFPGRFSGRQFSNSRSEMNVSTLELGDSALYLCASSLGANTEAFFGQGTRLTVV.

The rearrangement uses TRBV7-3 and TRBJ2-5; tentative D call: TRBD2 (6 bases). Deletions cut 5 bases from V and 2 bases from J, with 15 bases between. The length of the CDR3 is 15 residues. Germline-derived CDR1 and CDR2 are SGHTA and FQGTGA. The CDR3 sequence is CASSPNPGGQETQYF. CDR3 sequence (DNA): TGTGCCAGCAGCCCAAACCCCGGGGGTCAAGAGACCCAGTACTTC.

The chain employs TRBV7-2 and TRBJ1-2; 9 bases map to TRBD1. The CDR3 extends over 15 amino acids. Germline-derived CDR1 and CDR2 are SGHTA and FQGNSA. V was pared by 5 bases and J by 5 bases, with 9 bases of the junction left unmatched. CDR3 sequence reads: CASSNRGQYGYGYTF. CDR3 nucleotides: TGTGCCAGCAGCAACAGGGGGCAATATGGGTATGGCTACACCTTC. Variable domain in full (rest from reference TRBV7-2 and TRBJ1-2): GAGVSQSPSNKVTEKGKDVELRCDPISGHTALYWYRQSLGQGLEFLIYFQGNSAPDKSGLPSDRFSAERTGGSVSTLTIQRTQQEDSAVYLCASSNRGQYGYGYTFGSGTRLTVV.

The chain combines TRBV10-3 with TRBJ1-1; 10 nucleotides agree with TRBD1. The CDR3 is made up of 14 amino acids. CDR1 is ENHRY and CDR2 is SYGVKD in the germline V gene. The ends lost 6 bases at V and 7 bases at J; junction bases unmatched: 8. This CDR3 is CAIREDRGTDEAFF. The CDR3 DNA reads TGTGCCATCAGGGAGGACAGGGGGACTGATGAAGCTTTCTTT.

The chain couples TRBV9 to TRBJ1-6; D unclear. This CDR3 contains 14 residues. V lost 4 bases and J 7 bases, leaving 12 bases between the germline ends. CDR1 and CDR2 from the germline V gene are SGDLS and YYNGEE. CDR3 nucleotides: TGTGCCAGCAGCCCCCTGCGGAGAAATTCACCCCTCCACTTT. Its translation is CASSPLRRNSPLHF. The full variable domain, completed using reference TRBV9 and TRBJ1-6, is DSGVTQTPKHLITATGQRVTLRCSPRSGDLSVYWYQQSLDQGLQFLIQYYNGEERAKGNILERFSAQQFPDLHSELNLSSLELGDSALYFCASSPLRRNSPLHFGNGTRLTVT.

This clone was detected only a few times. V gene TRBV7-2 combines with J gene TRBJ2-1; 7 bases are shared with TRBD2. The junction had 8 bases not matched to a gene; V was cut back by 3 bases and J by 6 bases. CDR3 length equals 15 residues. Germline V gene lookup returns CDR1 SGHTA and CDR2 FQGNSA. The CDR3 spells CASSFVPAGSNEQFF. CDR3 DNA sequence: TGTGCCAGCAGCTTTGTCCCAGCGGGGAGCAATGAGCAGTTCTTC. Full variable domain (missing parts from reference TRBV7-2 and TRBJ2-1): GAGVSQSPSNKVTEKGKDVELRCDPISGHTALYWYRQSLGQGLEFLIYFQGNSAPDKSGLPSDRFSAERTGGSVSTLTIQRTQQEDSAVYLCASSFVPAGSNEQFFGPGTRLTVL.

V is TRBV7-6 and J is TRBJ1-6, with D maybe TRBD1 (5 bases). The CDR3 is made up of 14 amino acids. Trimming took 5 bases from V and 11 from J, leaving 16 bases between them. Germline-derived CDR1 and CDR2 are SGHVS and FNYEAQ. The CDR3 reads CASSMTPWGAPLHF. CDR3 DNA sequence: TGTGCCAGCAGCATGACGCCGTGGGGCGCACCCCTCCACTTT.

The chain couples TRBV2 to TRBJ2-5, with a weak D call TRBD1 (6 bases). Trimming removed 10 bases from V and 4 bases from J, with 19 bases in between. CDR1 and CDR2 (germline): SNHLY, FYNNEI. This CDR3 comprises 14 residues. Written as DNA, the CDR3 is TGTGCCACCACTTCACGGGGCAGGGGAGAGACCCAGTACTTC. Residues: CATTSRGRGETQYF.

The CDR3: CAIKELAPTGELFF. The DNA of the CDR3 is TGTGCCATCAAAGAACTAGCCCCTACAGGGGAGCTGTTTTTT. The chain uses TRBV11-2 and TRBJ2-2; maybe TRBD2 (6 bases). V was shortened by 10 bases and J by 8 bases, with 20 bases between the two germline ends. Germline loops: CDR1 SGHAT, CDR2 FQNNGV. The CDR3 loop spans 14 amino acids.

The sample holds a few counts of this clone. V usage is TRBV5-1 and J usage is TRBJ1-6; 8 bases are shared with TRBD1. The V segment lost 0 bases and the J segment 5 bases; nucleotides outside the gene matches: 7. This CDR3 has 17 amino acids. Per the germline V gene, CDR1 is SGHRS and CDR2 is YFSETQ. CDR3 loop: CASSLARTGKHNSPLHF. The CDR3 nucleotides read TGCGCCAGCAGCTTGGCGAGGACAGGGAAACATAATTCACCCCTCCACTTT.

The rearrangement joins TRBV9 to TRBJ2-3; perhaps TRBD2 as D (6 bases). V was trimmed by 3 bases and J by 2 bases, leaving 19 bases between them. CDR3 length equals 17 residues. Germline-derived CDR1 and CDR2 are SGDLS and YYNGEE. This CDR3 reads CASSGNLRDSYTDTQYF. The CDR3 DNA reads TGTGCCAGCAGCGGGAACCTCCGGGACTCTTACACAGATACGCAGTATTTT.